One sample yielded the 31 T cell receptor beta chains listed below, sequenced in a study of blood T cell repertoires in COVID-19 (dated by TCRdb to 2018 to 2021). The library was produced with the immunoSEQ multiplex PCR assay. Drawn from immuneACCESS, this table holds only the in-frame rearrangements with V and J called that TCRdb kept. Clones are partly lost; checked studies trace under half to an unresolved V gene and leave the rest unexplained. The sample has 150,000 to 160,000 clones on record, 75% to 85% of them singletons. Under 0.75% of the sample comes from the top ten. Material for sequencing was peripheral blood. The source is a man between 60 and 70 years old with acute or convalescent COVID-19.

The chain carries TRBV6-6 and TRBJ1-2; tentative D call: TRBD1 (5 bases). The CDR3 has 15 residues. V shed 0 bases and J shed 7 bases, with 15 bases lying between them. Germline V gene lookup returns CDR1 MNHNY and CDR2 SVGAGI (reference sequence). CDR3 region: CASSYSRGPGGGYTF. The CDR3 bases are TGTGCCAGCAGTTACTCCCGGGGCCCGGGGGGTGGCTACACCTTC.

The chain uses TRBV10-1 and TRBJ2-7, with a weak D call TRBD2 (6 bases). Germline V gene sequence: CDR1 WNHNN, CDR2 SYGVQD (reference sequence). CDR3 size: 12 residues. The CDR3 DNA follows: TGCGGGAGGGAGAGGAAGTTCAACGAGCAGTACTTC. This sequence encodes CGRERKFNEQYF.

The V call is TRBV27, the J call TRBJ1-2; 9 bases align to TRBD1. Unmatched junction bases numbered 17, after V lost 8 bases and J lost 10 bases. The germline gives CDR1 MNHEY, CDR2 SMNVEV (reference sequence). The CDR3 spans 15 residues. CDR3 DNA sequence: TGTGCCAGCGCCTTCACCGGGACAGGGAGATTGCCCTACACCTTC. This translates into CASAFTGTGRLPYTF.

This chain links TRBV6-2 or TRBV6-3 with TRBJ1-4, with D uncertain. The CDR3 runs 13 residues. V was shortened by 2 bases and J by 8 bases, with 9 bases between the two germline ends. Germline loops: CDR1 MNHEY, CDR2 SVGEGT. CDR3 loop: CASSYVAREKLFF. The CDR3 coding sequence is TGTGCCAGCAGTTACGTCGCCAGAGAAAAACTGTTTTTT.

The table lists this clone with a count of one. The rearrangement joins TRBV2 to TRBJ2-3; 14 bases fit TRBD2. The CDR3 covers 15 residues. The V and J ends lost 6 bases and 4 bases, in that order; junction bases with no gene match: 3. In germline, CDR1 is SNHLY, CDR2 FYNNEI. CDR3 residues: CASRRTSGGSDTQYF. The DNA of the CDR3 is TGTGCCAGCAGGAGGACTAGCGGGGGGTCAGATACGCAGTATTTT.

The chain joins TRBV11-2 to TRBJ2-7, with D maybe TRBD2 (6 bases). The ends were cut back, 5 bases at V and 9 bases at J, with 14 bases in the middle. The CDR3 has 12 amino acids. Germline V gene sequence: CDR1 SGHAT, CDR2 FQNNGV. The CDR3 DNA reads TGTGCCAGCAGCGTCGCGGGGATTTGGCAGTACTTC. It specifies CASSVAGIWQYF. Full variable domain (missing parts from reference TRBV11-2 and TRBJ2-7): EAGVAQSPRYKIIEKRQSVAFWCNPISGHATLYWYQQILGQGPKLLIQFQNNGVVDDSQLPKDRFSAERLKGVDSTLKIQPAKLEDSAVYLCASSVAGIWQYFGPGTRLTVT.

The rearrangement links TRBV7-9 to TRBJ1-3, with 7 bases fitting TRBD1. Losses at the gene ends were 5 bases for V and 1 base for J; bases not matched to a gene: 8. The CDR3 spans 16 residues. CDR1 is SEHNR, CDR2 FQNEAQ, per germline (reference sequence). CDR3 DNA: TGTGCCAGCAGCACCACGCTGGGACAGTCTGGAAACACCATATATTTT. It yields the protein CASSTTLGQSGNTIYF.

The chain employs TRBV24-1 and TRBJ2-1; D is ambiguous. Germline V CDR1 and CDR2: KGHDR, SFDVKD. This CDR3 has 15 residues. The V and J ends lost 0 bases and 7 bases respectively, with 12 bases between them. CDR3 residues: CATSDLSLTRNEQFF. In nucleotides, the CDR3 is TGTGCCACCAGTGATTTGTCTCTAACCAGGAATGAGCAGTTCTTC.

J is TRBJ2-1 and V is TRBV7-2; 10 positions agree with TRBD2. This CDR3 comprises 16 residues. With 2 bases clipped from V and 3 bases from J, the junction kept 4 bases outside the gene matches. Germline CDR1 SGHTA, CDR2 FQGNSA. The CDR3 here is CASSLRSGGGYNEQFF. As DNA, the CDR3 is TGTGCCAGCAGCTTAAGGAGCGGGGGGGGCTACAATGAGCAGTTCTTC.

The chain recombines TRBV4-1 with TRBJ1-1; D might be TRBD1 (5 bases). CDR1 is MGHRA, CDR2 YSYEKL, per germline. V gave up 4 bases and J gave up 5 bases, with 11 bases separating them. The CDR3 is made up of 13 amino acids. CDR3 DNA: TGCGCCAGCAGCCTCGTGCAGGGAACTGAAGCTTTCTTT. Translation gives CASSLVQGTEAFF.

This chain joins TRBV12-3 or TRBV12-4 and TRBJ1-3; D is unresolved. Deletions cut 6 bases from V and 2 bases from J, with 8 bases between. The CDR3 covers 13 residues. Here the CDR3 reads CASRSTTGNTIYF. The DNA of the CDR3 is TGTGCCAGCAGAAGCACCACTGGAAACACCATATATTTT.

The genes are TRBV2 and TRBJ1-5; D is perhaps TRBD1 (5 bases). Germline loops: CDR1 SNHLY, CDR2 FYNNEI. With 6 bases removed from V and 3 bases from J, the gap between germline ends came to 12 bases. This CDR3 has 14 residues. The CDR3 DNA reads as TGTGCCAGCAGGAGCGGGGGTTTCAATCAGCCCCAGCATTTT. It is translated as CASRSGGFNQPQHF.

The chain has TRBV7-2 and TRBJ1-2; perhaps TRBD1 as D (6 bases). The CDR3 extends over 13 amino acids. Germline values: CDR1 SGHTA, CDR2 FQGNSA. V was shortened by 2 bases and J by 8 bases, with 12 bases between the two germline ends. The CDR3 loop is CASSLKQGEGYTF. CDR3 DNA: TGTGCCAGCAGCTTAAAACAGGGAGAGGGCTACACCTTC. Complete variable domain (other parts from reference TRBV7-2 and TRBJ1-2): GAGVSQSPSNKVTEKGKDVELRCDPISGHTALYWYRQSLGQGLEFLIYFQGNSAPDKSGLPSDRFSAERTGGSVSTLTIQRTQQEDSAVYLCASSLKQGEGYTFGSGTRLTVV.

The chain has TRBV19 and TRBJ1-2, with D possibly matching TRBD1 (5 bases). This CDR3 is built from 12 residues. CDR1 is LNHDA, CDR2 SQIVND, per germline (reference sequence). V lost 6 bases, J lost 4 bases, and 9 bases lay in between. The chain's CDR3 is CASRGTPYGYTF. The CDR3 DNA follows: TGTGCCAGTAGGGGGACTCCCTATGGCTACACCTTC.

To note about this clone: One end of the junction fails to match germline, which may point to a read error. J is TRBJ1-6 and V is TRBV15, with a possible D match to TRBD1 (6 bases). This CDR3 contains 16 residues. CDR1 is LNHNV, CDR2 YYDKDF, per germline (reference sequence). CDR3 region: CATSPKIRGTNPPLHF. For the CDR3, the DNA is TGTGCCACCAGCCCGAAGATCAGGGGAACTAATCCACCCCTCCACTTT. The complete variable domain, with remaining parts taken from reference TRBV15 and TRBJ1-6, reads DAMVIQNPRYQVTQFGKPVTLSCSQTLNHNVMYWYQQKSSQAPKLLFHYYDKDFNNEADTPDNFQSRRPNTSFCFLDIRSPGLGDTAMYLCATSPKIRGTNPPLHFGNGTRLTVT.

This chain links TRBV28 with TRBJ1-2, with unresolved D. This CDR3 region has 11 residues. Germline V gene sequence: CDR1 MDHEN, CDR2 SYDVKM. V was cut by 7 bases and J by 8 bases, with 11 bases left in between. CDR3 sequence: CASIRAGGYTF. The DNA for the CDR3 is TGTGCCAGCATCCGGGCGGGAGGCTACACCTTC.

The chain couples TRBV28 to TRBJ2-6, with D hard to call. Between the trimmed V and J ends, which lost 7 bases and 0 bases, there was a span of 4 bases. The CDR3 runs 13 residues. Germline CDR1 reads MDHEN; CDR2 reads SYDVKM. The CDR3 is CASIHSGANVLTF. The CDR3, as DNA: TGTGCCAGCATTCACTCTGGGGCCAACGTCCTGACTTTC.

This clone was seen a handful of times. V usage is TRBV6-2 or TRBV6-3 and J usage is TRBJ1-1; D not resolved. V lost 5 bases, J lost 4 bases, and 14 bases lay in between. The germline gives CDR1 MNHEY, CDR2 SVGEGT. This CDR3 is built from 14 residues. CDR3 sequence reads: CASSGDLRGTEAFF. CDR3 nucleotide sequence: TGTGCCAGCAGTGGTGATCTCAGAGGCACTGAAGCTTTCTTT.

This clone appeared once. This chain uses TRBV6-5 with TRBJ1-5, with D possibly matching TRBD1 (5 bases). The V gene lost 7 bases and the J gene lost 1 base, with 11 bases spanning the gap. Germline values: CDR1 MNHEY, CDR2 SVGAGI. The CDR3 extends over 14 amino acids. The CDR3 loop is CASTDNLSNQPQHF. The CDR3 DNA is TGTGCCAGCACGGACAACCTGAGCAATCAGCCCCAGCATTTT.

The chain joins TRBV2 to TRBJ2-7; TRBD2 agrees at 9 bases. Germline V lookup: CDR1 SNHLY, CDR2 FYNNEI. The trim removed 6 bases at V and 0 bases at J, leaving 12 bases unmatched. CDR3 size: 17 residues. In DNA, the CDR3 is TGTGCCAGCAGACCGGGGGCTAGCGGGGCTAACTCCTACGAGCAGTACTTC. Translating gives CASRPGASGANSYEQYF.

This clone came up a few times. The CDR3 bases are TGTGCCAGTAGTAACAGGGGGTCAGATGGCTACACCTTC. Protein sequence: CASSNRGSDGYTF. The V and J genes are TRBV19 and TRBJ1-2, with TRBD1 matching over 8 bases. Germline CDR1 is LNHDA and CDR2 is SQIVND (reference sequence). This CDR3 is 13 amino acids long. V lost 4 bases, J lost 6 bases, and 4 bases stayed unmatched.

The CDR3 protein is CASSLARAGVREQYF. In DNA, the CDR3 is TGTGCCAGCAGCTTAGCCCGAGCGGGAGTAAGAGAGCAGTACTTC. This chain uses TRBV7-2 with TRBJ2-7; 8 bases match TRBD2. The CDR3 runs to 15 residues. Germline assignment: CDR1 SGHTA and CDR2 FQGNSA. The J segment lost 7 bases and the V segment lost 0 bases, leaving 8 bases of the junction unmatched.

The chain has TRBV5-5 and TRBJ1-2; D might be TRBD1 (6 bases). Germline V gene data show CDR1 as SGHKS and CDR2 as YYEKEE (reference sequence). Between the trimmed V and J ends, which lost 6 bases and 3 bases, there was a span of 21 bases. CDR3 size: 16 residues. In nucleotides, the CDR3 is TGTGCCAGCACCCCGGACCTAAGGGGGATGGACTATGGCTACACCTTC. The encoded protein is CASTPDLRGMDYGYTF.

This chain uses TRBV2 with TRBJ1-3, with D uncertain. This CDR3 is built from 12 residues. Germline values: CDR1 SNHLY, CDR2 FYNNEI. V was cut by 6 bases and J by 3 bases, with 6 bases left in between. Here the CDR3 reads CASSPSGNTIYF. The DNA for the CDR3 is TGTGCCAGCAGCCCCAGTGGAAACACCATATATTTT.

This clone was seen only a few times. CDR3 in amino acids: CASSYIVGNTIYF. The CDR3 coding sequence is TGTGCCAGCAGTTACATAGTCGGAAACACCATATATTTT. This sequence joins TRBV6-6 and TRBJ1-3; D unresolved. This CDR3 spans 13 amino acids. V dropped 2 bases and J dropped 4 bases, with 6 bases sitting between them. Germline V gene data show CDR1 as MNHNY and CDR2 as SVGAGI (reference sequence).

The chain uses TRBV19 and TRBJ2-3; D unclear. Germline CDR1 and CDR2: LNHDA and SQIVND (reference sequence). The CDR3 consists of 13 residues. V lost 8 bases and J 7 bases, leaving 16 bases between the germline ends. The CDR3 bases are TGTGCCAGTGAATCTTCACCCAGGAATACGCAGTATTTT. This gives the protein CASESSPRNTQYF.

The CDR3 DNA reads TGTGCCAGCTCACGCGAACAGGGGGCCAAAGATACGCAGTATTTT. Translated: CASSREQGAKDTQYF. The V call is TRBV18, the J call TRBJ2-3; 9 bases agree with TRBD1. V gave up 4 bases and J gave up 5 bases; unmatched junction bases: 7. Germline V CDR1 and CDR2: KGHSH, LQKENI. The CDR3 extends over 15 amino acids.

This rearrangement joins TRBV18 to TRBJ1-5; D remains ambiguous. CDR3 size: 12 residues. CDR1 is KGHSH and CDR2 is LQKENI in the germline V gene. Trimming removed 3 bases at V and 4 bases at J, with 4 bases between. CDR3 region: CASSPVNQPQHF. The CDR3 DNA sequence: TGTGCCAGCTCACCTGTAAATCAGCCCCAGCATTTT.

The CDR3 loop reads CASSFVMANTEAFF. The CDR3 nucleotides are TGTGCCAGCAGCTTCGTTATGGCGAACACTGAAGCTTTCTTT. J is TRBJ1-1 and V is TRBV11-1; no definite D call. The V end lost 3 bases, the J end lost 1 base, and 9 bases lay between the germline ends. This CDR3 region has 14 residues. Germline V gives CDR1 SGHAT, CDR2 FQDESV (reference sequence).

The V gene is TRBV9, the J gene TRBJ1-5; D call uncertain. Germline CDR1 SGDLS, CDR2 YYNGEE. CDR3 length: 19 amino acids. The V gene lost 2 bases and the J gene lost 0 bases, with 21 bases spanning the gap. CDR3 region: CASSVRKTRTSYSNQPQHF. CDR3 sequence (DNA): TGTGCCAGCAGCGTCCGTAAGACACGAACTTCTTATAGCAATCAGCCCCAGCATTTT. The full variable domain, rest sourced from reference TRBV9 and TRBJ1-5, is DSGVTQTPKHLITATGQRVTLRCSPRSGDLSVYWYQQSLDQGLQFLIQYYNGEERAKGNILERFSAQQFPDLHSELNLSSLELGDSALYFCASSVRKTRTSYSNQPQHFGDGTRLSIL.

V and J are TRBV18 and TRBJ1-3, with 7 bases matching TRBD1. The CDR3 runs 17 residues. V trimming: 0 bases; J trimming: 7 bases; junction bases outside the gene matches: 12. Per germline, CDR1 KGHSH and CDR2 LQKENI. In nucleotides, the CDR3 is TGTGCCAGCTCACCACCGTCTCTGAATCAGGGGGAGAACACCATATATTTT. It translates to CASSPPSLNQGENTIYF.